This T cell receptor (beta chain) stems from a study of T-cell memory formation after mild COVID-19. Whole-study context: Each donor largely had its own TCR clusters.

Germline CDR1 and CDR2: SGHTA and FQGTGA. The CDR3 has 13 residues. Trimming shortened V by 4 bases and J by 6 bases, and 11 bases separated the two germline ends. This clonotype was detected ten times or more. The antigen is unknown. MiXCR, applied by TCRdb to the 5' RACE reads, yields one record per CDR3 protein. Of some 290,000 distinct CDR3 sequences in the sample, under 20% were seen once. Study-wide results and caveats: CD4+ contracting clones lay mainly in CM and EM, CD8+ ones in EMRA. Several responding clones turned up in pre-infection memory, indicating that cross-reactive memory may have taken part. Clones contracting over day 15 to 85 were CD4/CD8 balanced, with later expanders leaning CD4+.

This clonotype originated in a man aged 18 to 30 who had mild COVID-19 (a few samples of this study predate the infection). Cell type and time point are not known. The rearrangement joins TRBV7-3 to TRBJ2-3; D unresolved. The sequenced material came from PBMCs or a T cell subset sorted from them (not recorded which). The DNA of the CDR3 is TGTGCCAGCAGCTACGTTGACTGGGATACGCAGTATTTT. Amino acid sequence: CASSYVDWDTQYF.